The 27 T cell receptor beta chains below come from one sample, sequenced in a study of technical replicates of blood from a few donors (dated by TCRdb to 2015 to 2018). Library creation used the immunoSEQ multiplex PCR assay. As stored in TCRdb, this immuneACCESS dataset retains in-frame rearrangements with V and J assigned. A fraction of the clones does not appear; measured against another copy, unresolved V genes explain less than half of the discrepancy, and the remainder lacks a known reason. The sample contains roughly 80,000 clones, about 91% of them found a single time. 0.2% to 0.25% of the sample is in the top ten clones. Sequencing was done on a sample of T cells isolated from PBMCs. These receptor sequences come from a human donor in good health.

V gene TRBV6-1 combines with J gene TRBJ1-2; D is ambiguous. With 6 bases removed from V and 6 bases from J, the gap between germline ends came to 14 bases. CDR3 size: 13 residues. CDR1 is MNHNS and CDR2 is SASEGT in the germline V gene. The CDR3 is CASSPRGDDGYTF. The CDR3 DNA reads TGTGCCAGCAGCCCCCGGGGAGACGATGGCTACACCTTC.

On this clone: A junction end diverges from the germline sequence, so it may reflect a read error. This chain uses TRBV29-1 with TRBJ1-2; TRBD1 matches at 7 bases. CDR3 length: 14 amino acids. Germline V lookup: CDR1 SQVTM, CDR2 ANQGSEA. As DNA, the CDR3 is TGCAGCGTTCAAGACCCAGGGGACAGTAACGGCTACACCTTC. Residues: CSVQDPGDSNGYTF.

This clone occurred once. The genes are TRBV6-5 and TRBJ1-4, with 10 bases identical to TRBD1. Germline V gene lookup returns CDR1 MNHEY and CDR2 SVGAGI. V was pared by 7 bases and J by 6 bases, with 8 bases of the junction left unmatched. The CDR3 is 15 residues long. CDR3 loop: CASKGWTGGDEKLFF. As DNA, the CDR3 is TGTGCCAGCAAGGGATGGACAGGGGGGGATGAAAAACTGTTTTTT.

This clone has only a few counts. The rearrangement uses TRBV19 and TRBJ1-1; unclear D gene. Between the trimmed V and J ends, which lost 5 bases and 6 bases, there was a span of 22 bases. The CDR3 contains 16 residues. The germline V gene has CDR1 LNHDA and CDR2 SQIVND (reference sequence). CDR3 in amino acids: CASSLILGVRSSEAFF. The CDR3 nucleotides read TGTGCCAGTAGTCTTATACTAGGTGTAAGATCCTCTGAAGCTTTCTTT.

The V gene is TRBV27, the J gene TRBJ1-1; a possible D gene is TRBD1 (6 bases). Germline-derived CDR1 and CDR2 are MNHEY and SMNVEV (reference sequence). This CDR3 contains 13 residues. Trimming shortened V by 4 bases and J by 4 bases, and 10 bases separated the two germline ends. The CDR3 reads CASSSRGSTEAFF. CDR3 coding DNA: TGTGCCAGCAGTTCCAGGGGAAGCACTGAAGCTTTCTTT.

The chain recombines TRBV6-5 with TRBJ2-3; no reliable D call. The CDR3 has 13 amino acids. Trimming removed 5 bases at V and 2 bases at J, with 8 bases between. Germline assignment: CDR1 MNHEY and CDR2 SVGAGI. The CDR3 sequence: CASSRPFTDTQYF. The CDR3 DNA is TGTGCCAGCAGTCGTCCCTTCACAGATACGCAGTATTTT.

The rearrangement joins TRBV5-1 to TRBJ1-2; a possible D gene is TRBD1 (6 bases). Germline V CDR1 and CDR2: SGHRS, YFSETQ. V lost 0 bases and J 3 bases, leaving 21 bases between the germline ends. This CDR3 has 18 residues. CDR3 sequence: CASSLGGTYLLGDYGYTF. The CDR3 DNA reads as TGCGCCAGCAGCTTGGGTGGGACATACCTTCTCGGGGACTATGGCTACACCTTC.

The V call is TRBV11-2, the J call TRBJ2-3; 12 nucleotides agree with TRBD2. This CDR3 spans 20 amino acids. After removal of 0 bases from V and 4 bases from J, the junction contained 14 bases not matched to a gene. CDR1 and CDR2 (germline): SGHAT, FQNNGV. The CDR3: CASSLDRLAGGVFPADTQYF. The CDR3 coding sequence is TGTGCCAGCAGCTTAGATCGCCTAGCGGGGGGGGTCTTCCCTGCAGATACGCAGTATTTT.

A remark on this clone: Because it lacks the conserved phenylalanine or tryptophan at the end, this CDR3 is likely a read error. V is TRBV5-1 and J is TRBJ2-7; D is possibly TRBD2 (6 bases). Germline V CDR1 and CDR2: SGHRS, YFSETQ. Trimming removed 0 bases at V and 5 bases at J, with 12 bases between. The CDR3 consists of 14 residues. In DNA form, the CDR3 reads TGCGCCAGCAGCTTGGGGGGGGTGTCGAACGAGCAGTACCTC. It encodes CASSLGGVSNEQYL.

The chain couples TRBV6-5 to TRBJ1-1; D remains unclear. The germline CDR1 and CDR2 sequences are MNHEY and SVGAGI. CDR3 length equals 14 residues. V was pared by 1 base and J by 13 bases, with 19 bases between. The DNA for the CDR3 is TGTGCCAGCAGTTACTTCCAGGAGGGCTGGTGGCTTTTCTTT. Translation gives CASSYFQEGWWLFF.

This clone was observed a handful of times. The chain combines TRBV2 with TRBJ2-1; TRBD1 matches 9 bases. CDR3 length equals 15 residues. After removal of 5 bases from V and 4 bases from J, the junction contained 6 bases not matched to a gene. CDR1 and CDR2 (germline): SNHLY, FYNNEI. The CDR3 reads CASSRPGTGYNEQFF. The CDR3 nucleotides read TGTGCCAGCAGTCGTCCCGGGACAGGGTACAATGAGCAGTTCTTC.

The chain links TRBV28 to TRBJ1-5; TRBD1 agrees at 10 bases. The CDR3 runs to 15 residues. CDR1 MDHEN and CDR2 SYDVKM come from the germline V gene. V gave up 2 bases and J gave up 6 bases; unmatched junction bases: 4. The CDR3 sequence is CASSLRDRGLQPQHF. The CDR3 DNA sequence: TGTGCCAGCAGTTTACGCGACAGGGGGCTTCAGCCCCAGCATTTT.

The V call is TRBV28, the J call TRBJ2-7; TRBD1 might be the D (7 bases). CDR1 and CDR2 from the germline V gene are MDHEN and SYDVKM. V was pared by 6 bases and J by 1 base, with 10 bases between. The CDR3 runs to 13 residues. This chain's CDR3 is CASREGQSYEQYF. CDR3 bases: TGTGCCAGCAGGGAGGGACAGTCCTACGAGCAGTACTTC.

The chain couples TRBV5-1 to TRBJ2-1; D is perhaps TRBD1 (6 bases). This CDR3 comprises 14 residues. Germline lookup yields CDR1 SGHRS and CDR2 YFSETQ. V dropped 4 bases and J dropped 7 bases, with 15 bases sitting between them. The CDR3 spells CASSPTPTGNEQFF. The CDR3 DNA reads as TGCGCCAGCAGCCCTACACCGACAGGAAATGAGCAGTTCTTC. Together with reference TRBV5-1 and TRBJ2-1, the CDR3 gives the full variable domain: KAGVTQTPRYLIKTRGQQVTLSCSPISGHRSVSWYQQTPGQGLQFLFEYFSETQRNKGNFPGRFSGRQFSNSRSEMNVSTLELGDSALYLCASSPTPTGNEQFFGPGTRLTVL.

A single count supports this clone. V is TRBV14 and J is TRBJ1-3, with D unresolved. CDR3 length: 13 amino acids. Germline-derived CDR1 and CDR2 are SGHDN and FVKESK. V lost 5 bases, J lost 4 bases, and 9 bases lay in between. DNA of the CDR3: TGTGCCAGCAGCTCCACTAGGGGAAACACCATATATTTT. Amino acids: CASSSTRGNTIYF.

The chain carries TRBV11-3 and TRBJ2-6, with D maybe TRBD2 (5 bases). The CDR3 covers 18 residues. V lost 4 bases to trimming and J lost 1 base, with 17 bases between them. Germline V gives CDR1 SGHNT, CDR2 YENEEA. CDR3 region: CASSSTGWYPSGANVLTF. The CDR3 bases are TGTGCCAGCAGCTCTACGGGATGGTACCCGTCTGGGGCCAACGTCCTGACTTTC.

The chain couples TRBV6-1 to TRBJ2-1; D unclear. Germline CDR1 and CDR2: MNHNS and SASEGT. CDR3 length: 14 amino acids. V lost 1 base, J lost 4 bases, and 8 bases lay in between. The CDR3 DNA follows: TGTGCCAGCAGTGAAGGGGCAGGATACAATGAGCAGTTCTTC. Encoded protein: CASSEGAGYNEQFF.

The chain joins TRBV19 to TRBJ2-3; 7 nucleotides align to TRBD2. Germline-derived CDR1 and CDR2 are LNHDA and SQIVND (reference sequence). V gave up 3 bases and J gave up 1 base; unmatched junction bases: 4. The CDR3 has 15 amino acids. This chain's CDR3 is CASSMPSGRTDTQYF. CDR3 coding DNA: TGTGCCAGTAGTATGCCTAGCGGCCGCACAGATACGCAGTATTTT. The full variable domain, with the rest looked up from reference TRBV19 and TRBJ2-3, is DGGITQSPKYLFRKEGQNVTLSCEQNLNHDAMYWYRQDPGQGLRLIYYSQIVNDFQKGDIAEGYSVSREKKESFPLTVTSAQKNPTAFYLCASSMPSGRTDTQYFGPGTRLTVL.

The chain has TRBV28 and TRBJ1-5; D is possibly TRBD1 (5 bases). The CDR3 is 14 residues long. The germline V and J ends were trimmed by 3 bases and 4 bases, with 10 bases remaining between them. Germline V gene lookup returns CDR1 MDHEN and CDR2 SYDVKM. As DNA, the CDR3 is TGTGCCAGCAGTTTCGACAGACCTAATCAGCCCCAGCATTTT. Translation gives CASSFDRPNQPQHF.

The chain joins TRBV2 to TRBJ1-5; D is undetermined. The CDR3 spans 14 residues. V was shortened by 6 bases and J by 0 bases, with 9 bases between the two germline ends. Germline V lookup: CDR1 SNHLY, CDR2 FYNNEI. The CDR3 DNA sequence: TGTGCCAGCAGCTTCGAGGCTAGCAATCAGCCCCAGCATTTT. It yields the protein CASSFEASNQPQHF.

The rearrangement links TRBV5-5 to TRBJ1-1; 7 positions match TRBD1. There are 14 residues in the CDR3. Germline CDR1 reads SGHKS; CDR2 reads YYEKEE (reference sequence). The J segment lost 7 bases and the V segment lost 5 bases, leaving 11 bases of the junction unmatched. Here the CDR3 reads CASSWGPTGIEAFF. In nucleotides, the CDR3 is TGTGCCAGCAGTTGGGGGCCGACAGGGATTGAAGCTTTCTTT.

The chain links TRBV19 to TRBJ2-5; D remains unclear. The germline V and J ends were trimmed by 5 bases and 0 bases, with 13 bases remaining between them. The CDR3 is made up of 15 amino acids. Germline lookup yields CDR1 LNHDA and CDR2 SQIVND (reference sequence). In DNA form, the CDR3 reads TGTGCCAGTAGTCCCGGTGGGCTGTACCAAGAGACCCAGTACTTC. Translating it yields CASSPGGLYQETQYF.

The J gene is TRBJ1-1, the V gene TRBV11-3; TRBD1 might be the D (6 bases). Germline V gene lookup returns CDR1 SGHNT and CDR2 YENEEA. This CDR3 spans 14 amino acids. Trimming removed 8 bases at V and 6 bases at J, with 19 bases between. The CDR3 region is CASLDHRASAEAFF. Written as DNA, the CDR3 is TGTGCCAGCTTGGACCACAGGGCCTCGGCTGAAGCTTTCTTT.

The chain has TRBV25-1 and TRBJ2-7, with 8 bases aligning to TRBD1. The CDR3 is 16 residues long. Losses at the gene ends were 2 bases for V and 2 bases for J; bases not matched to a gene: 8. In germline, CDR1 is MGHDK, CDR2 SYGVNS. The CDR3 region is CASSEISTGGPYEQYF. CDR3 DNA sequence: TGTGCCAGCAGTGAAATATCCACAGGGGGTCCCTACGAGCAGTACTTC.

V usage is TRBV19 and J usage is TRBJ1-2; perhaps TRBD1 as D (5 bases). The CDR3 length is 16 residues. Germline V gene lookup returns CDR1 LNHDA and CDR2 SQIVND (reference sequence). The V gene lost 7 bases and the J gene lost 5 bases, with 23 bases spanning the gap. The CDR3 here is CASTTQVPTLRYGYTF. CDR3 coding DNA: TGTGCCAGTACCACACAGGTGCCGACCCTCCGTTATGGCTACACCTTC.

This clone was found once. V gene TRBV10-1 combines with J gene TRBJ2-4, with TRBD1 as a possible D gene (6 bases). V was trimmed by 3 bases and J by 8 bases, leaving 17 bases between them. The germline gives CDR1 WNHNN, CDR2 SYGVQD (reference sequence). This CDR3 is 15 amino acids long. The chain's CDR3 is CASSETQGYGDIQYF. The CDR3, as DNA: TGCGCCAGCAGTGAAACACAGGGATACGGGGACATTCAGTACTTC.

This clone was seen only once. The DNA for the CDR3 is TGTGCCAGCAGTGGGCTCGGGACTAGTGACAGTCTAGCAACAGATACGCAGTATTTT. Its translation is CASSGLGTSDSLATDTQYF. The chain has TRBV2 and TRBJ2-3, with 8 bases that match TRBD2. Trimming at V came to 4 bases and at J to 3 bases, leaving 18 bases not matched to a gene. Germline V gives CDR1 SNHLY, CDR2 FYNNEI. The CDR3 runs to 19 residues.